The next 29 T cell receptor beta chains were all read from a single sample in a study of T-cell reconstitution after alpha-beta-depleted transplantation in children. Unique molecular identifiers featured in how the TCRbeta library was prepared. TCRdb recomputed calls from the PCR reads with MiXCR, one row per CDR3 protein. The sample lists approximately 400,000 distinct CDR3 sequences, about a tenth occurring once. The specimen was PBMCs from the stem cell graft donor, collected from the stem cell graft. The receptors derive from a human donor who donated a stem cell graft to a child with acute myeloid leukemia.

The chain recombines TRBV28 with TRBJ2-3, with D perhaps matching TRBD2 (6 bases). Germline lookup yields CDR1 MDHEN and CDR2 SYDVKM. The CDR3 spans 13 residues. V was clipped by 6 bases and J by 5 bases, with 12 bases between them. The DNA of the CDR3 is TGTGCCAGCAGAAGTGGAGGGGTAGATACGCAGTATTTT. Its protein is CASRSGGVDTQYF.

The sample holds many counts of this clonotype. A read error may produce the germline difference seen at one junction end. J is TRBJ2-5 and V is TRBV12-3 or TRBV12-4, with D perhaps matching TRBD1 (6 bases). The CDR3 extends over 14 amino acids. This CDR3 reads CASILAGAVETQYF. The CDR3 DNA is TGTGCCAGCATTTTAGCAGGGGCGGTGGAGACCCAGTACTTC.

The sample holds many counts of this clonotype. The gene calls are TRBV7-2 and TRBJ2-4; maybe TRBD2 (6 bases). V was trimmed by 1 base and J by 6 bases, leaving 13 bases between them. The CDR3 runs to 15 residues. Germline V CDR1 and CDR2: SGHTA, FQGNSA. CDR3 in DNA: TGTGCCAGCAGCTTAGTCGGGGGATGGGGAAACATTCAGTACTTC. The encoded protein is CASSLVGGWGNIQYF.

The chain combines TRBV12-3 or TRBV12-4 with TRBJ2-3, with D possibly being TRBD2 (5 bases). Trimming removed 3 bases at V and 1 base at J, with 11 bases between. CDR3 length equals 15 residues. The CDR3 DNA sequence: TGTGCCAGCAGTTTTAAGCGGTCGGGCACAGATACGCAGTATTTT. As protein: CASSFKRSGTDTQYF.

This clonotype has just a few counts. CDR3 bases: TGCAGTGCTATTAAAACAGGGGGATTACAAGAGACCCAGTACTTC. Amino acids: CSAIKTGGLQETQYF. The chain uses TRBV20-1 and TRBJ2-5, with 8 nucleotides matching TRBD1. The CDR3 has 15 residues. V was pared by 4 bases and J by 2 bases, with 9 bases of the junction left unmatched. Germline CDR1 DFQATT, CDR2 SNEGSKA (reference sequence).

This chain joins TRBV6-6 and TRBJ1-2; D may be TRBD1 (6 bases). The CDR3 extends over 13 amino acids. The germline V and J ends were trimmed by 7 bases and 4 bases, with 13 bases remaining between them. CDR1 is MNHNY, CDR2 SVGAGI, per germline (reference sequence). This chain's CDR3 is CASTDRTLYGYTF. CDR3 coding DNA: TGTGCCAGCACCGACAGGACTCTCTATGGCTACACCTTC.

The J gene is TRBJ2-7, the V gene TRBV4-3, with 7 bases that match TRBD2. Germline lookup yields CDR1 LGHNA and CDR2 YSLEER. V gave up 0 bases and J gave up 4 bases; unmatched junction bases: 6. The CDR3 covers 15 residues. In DNA form, the CDR3 reads TGCGCCAGCAGCCAAGACGGCGGGAGTCTGTACGAGCAGTACTTC. This gives the protein CASSQDGGSLYEQYF.

This rearrangement joins TRBV7-9 to TRBJ2-5; 7 nucleotides agree with TRBD1. The V gene end was trimmed by 8 bases and the J gene end by 1 base; junction bases not matched to a gene: 7. From germline, CDR1 is SEHNR and CDR2 FQNEAQ (reference sequence). CDR3 length: 14 residues. The CDR3, as DNA: TGTGCCAGCCGGGACAGCGGCCGCCAAGAGACCCAGTACTTC. As protein: CASRDSGRQETQYF.

This clonotype was observed at least ten times. The rearrangement joins TRBV5-5 to TRBJ2-3, with 11 bases identical to TRBD2. The ends lost 0 bases at V and 3 bases at J; junction bases unmatched: 3. The CDR3 has 16 amino acids. Per germline, CDR1 SGHKS and CDR2 YYEKEE (reference sequence). The CDR3 DNA reads as TGTGCCAGCAGCTTGGGGGCTAGCGGGGGGACAGATACGCAGTATTTT. The encoded protein is CASSLGASGGTDTQYF.

This clonotype was detected a few times. The rearrangement joins TRBV4-2 to TRBJ2-2; D gene unclear. Germline-derived CDR1 and CDR2 are LGHNA and YNFKEQ. The CDR3 extends over 14 amino acids. The V end lost 4 bases, the J end lost 5 bases, and 11 bases lay between the germline ends. CDR3 loop: CASSRSEYTGELFF. In DNA, the CDR3 is TGTGCCAGCAGCCGCTCGGAATATACCGGGGAGCTGTTTTTT.

This clonotype appeared a few times. V gene TRBV5-1 combines with J gene TRBJ2-3; 7 bases are shared with TRBD1. V lost 4 bases, J lost 4 bases, and 6 bases stayed unmatched. The CDR3 length is 14 residues. Germline V gene data show CDR1 as SGHRS and CDR2 as YFSETQ. For the CDR3, the DNA is TGCGCCAGCAGCGTACAGGGGAGTCCAGATACGCAGTATTTT. Translation gives CASSVQGSPDTQYF.

The chain uses TRBV4-2 and TRBJ2-5; the D gene is possibly TRBD1 (5 bases). V was cut by 2 bases and J by 1 base, with 8 bases left in between. The CDR3 spans 14 residues. Germline CDR1 is LGHNA and CDR2 is YNFKEQ. CDR3 bases: TGTGCCAGCAGCCAACAGGGATTCCAAGAGACCCAGTACTTC. It translates to CASSQQGFQETQYF.

This clonotype has more than one count but fewer than ten. The gene calls are TRBV7-8 and TRBJ2-1; 8 bases match TRBD2. V shed 5 bases, J shed 0 bases, and the junction held 15 bases outside the gene matches. The germline V gene encodes CDR1 SGHVS and CDR2 FQNEAQ. The CDR3 contains 19 residues. The CDR3 sequence: CASSLLSSSGTTSYNEQFF. CDR3 coding DNA: TGTGCCAGCAGCCTACTCAGTAGTAGCGGGACTACCTCCTACAATGAGCAGTTCTTC.

CDR3 sequence reads: CSVARGAGTEAFF. CDR3 nucleotides: TGCAGCGTTGCGCGGGGGGCTGGCACTGAAGCTTTCTTT. The V gene is TRBV29-1, the J gene TRBJ1-1; possible D gene TRBD1, 6 bases. V shed 4 bases and J shed 4 bases, with 13 bases lying between them. The CDR3 is 13 residues long. Germline values: CDR1 SQVTM, CDR2 ANQGSEA.

The rearrangement links TRBV6-1 to TRBJ2-3, with 9 bases that match TRBD2. V was pared by 7 bases and J by 1 base, with 6 bases of the junction left unmatched. Germline V gene lookup returns CDR1 MNHNS and CDR2 SASEGT. The CDR3 is made up of 15 amino acids. The CDR3 reads CASTRGGAGTDTQYF. In DNA form, the CDR3 reads TGTGCCAGCACCCGCGGGGGGGCGGGCACAGATACGCAGTATTTT.

This clonotype was counted between two and nine times. The chain links TRBV28 to TRBJ2-3; possible D gene TRBD1, 5 bases. V lost 8 bases to trimming and J lost 2 bases, with 35 bases between them. From germline, CDR1 is MDHEN and CDR2 SYDVKM. This CDR3 has 21 residues. CDR3 coding DNA: TGTGCCAGCCGAGATTGGGGCCCTTCAGTGCGCCATCTCTCCGACACAGATACGCAGTATTTT. It yields the protein CASRDWGPSVRHLSDTDTQYF.

The V call is TRBV18, the J call TRBJ2-7; D ambiguous. Germline V gives CDR1 KGHSH, CDR2 LQKENI. The V and J ends lost 0 bases and 6 bases respectively, with 9 bases between them. The CDR3 totals 13 residues. The CDR3 loop is CASSPPGLSEQYF. Written as DNA, the CDR3 is TGTGCCAGCTCACCACCGGGCTTGTCCGAGCAGTACTTC.

The chain is built from TRBV10-3 and TRBJ2-3; 14 bases agree with TRBD2. From germline, CDR1 is ENHRY and CDR2 SYGVKD. With 7 bases clipped from V and 3 bases from J, the junction kept 9 bases outside the gene matches. The CDR3 totals 17 residues. CDR3 in amino acids: CAIKSGTSGGTTDTQYF. The CDR3 DNA reads TGTGCCATCAAATCCGGGACTAGCGGGGGAACGACAGATACGCAGTATTTT.

V is TRBV20-1 and J is TRBJ2-7; 8 positions match TRBD1. This CDR3 comprises 13 residues. Trimming removed 4 bases from V and 5 bases from J; junction bases left unmatched: 7. Looked up from germline, CDR1 is DFQATT and CDR2 is SNEGSKA (reference sequence). This CDR3 is CSATDRGWNEQYF. CDR3 in DNA: TGCAGTGCTACCGACAGGGGCTGGAACGAGCAGTACTTC.

V is TRBV18 and J is TRBJ2-3; D ambiguous. The CDR3 consists of 15 residues. CDR1 and CDR2 (germline): KGHSH, LQKENI. Trimming took 1 base from V and 2 from J, leaving 10 bases between them. CDR3 sequence (DNA): TGTGCCAGCTCACCACGAGCAGATGTCACAGATACGCAGTATTTT. As protein: CASSPRADVTDTQYF.

This clonotype was detected only a few times. V usage is TRBV7-9 and J usage is TRBJ2-1; 10 bases agree with TRBD2. After removal of 5 bases from V and 5 bases from J, the junction contained 6 bases not matched to a gene. Per the germline V gene, CDR1 is SEHNR and CDR2 is FQNEAQ (reference sequence). The CDR3 has 15 amino acids. The CDR3 nucleotides read TGTGCCAGCAGCACCAGCGGGAGGGGCAACAATGAGCAGTTCTTC. It is translated as CASSTSGRGNNEQFF.

This chain uses TRBV27 with TRBJ2-7; 7 positions match TRBD2. This CDR3 has 13 amino acids. CDR1 MNHEY and CDR2 SMNVEV come from the germline V gene (reference sequence). Trimming cost V 2 bases and J 4 bases; bases outside gene matches: 2. The CDR3 sequence is CASSLNGRYEQYF. The CDR3, as DNA: TGTGCCAGCAGTTTAAACGGGAGGTACGAGCAGTACTTC.

This clonotype was counted a few times. The chain carries TRBV7-8 and TRBJ2-2; 7 bases align to TRBD2. V shed 2 bases, J shed 2 bases, and the junction held 5 bases outside the gene matches. The CDR3 consists of 16 residues. CDR1 and CDR2 from the germline V gene are SGHVS and FQNEAQ. CDR3 protein: CASSLIGGFNTGELFF. In DNA form, the CDR3 reads TGTGCCAGCAGCTTAATCGGGGGGTTCAACACCGGGGAGCTGTTTTTT.

The chain employs TRBV20-1 and TRBJ2-5; TRBD1 agrees at 8 bases. Germline CDR1 and CDR2: DFQATT and SNEGSKA (reference sequence). V gave up 6 bases and J gave up 5 bases; unmatched junction bases: 14. The CDR3 totals 15 residues. Here the CDR3 DNA reads TGCAGTGCCCTACCCGGACAGGGAGAGCGGGAGACCCAGTACTTC. This gives the protein CSALPGQGERETQYF.

The chain recombines TRBV4-3 with TRBJ2-7, with 9 bases fitting TRBD2. The V gene's germline CDR1 is LGHNA and CDR2 YSLEER. After removal of 0 bases from V and 6 bases from J, the junction contained 9 bases not matched to a gene. There are 16 residues in the CDR3. The CDR3 loop reads CASSQDLSSGEIEQYF. For the CDR3, the DNA is TGCGCCAGCAGCCAAGATCTGTCTAGCGGGGAGATCGAGCAGTACTTC.

This clonotype appeared a few times. The V and J genes are TRBV5-1 and TRBJ2-3; possible D gene TRBD2, 7 bases. The CDR3 runs to 15 residues. Trimming pared 0 bases from V and 6 bases from J, leaving 14 bases between. Germline V gene sequence: CDR1 SGHRS, CDR2 YFSETQ. The chain's CDR3 is CASSLGGREKDTQYF. The CDR3 DNA is TGCGCCAGCAGCTTGGGGGGGCGGGAGAAGGATACGCAGTATTTT.

This clonotype was picked up many times. The rearrangement uses TRBV14 and TRBJ2-2; no clear D. The CDR3 length is 13 residues. The germline V gene has CDR1 SGHDN and CDR2 FVKESK. Trimming took 4 bases from V and 6 from J, leaving 9 bases between them. The CDR3 here is CASSLRAPGELFF. For the CDR3, the DNA is TGTGCCAGCAGCCTAAGAGCACCCGGGGAGCTGTTTTTT.

The table lists this clonotype with a few counts. CDR3 in DNA: TGTGCCAGCAGCCAGCCGGGCAATGAGCAGTTCTTC. This codes for CASSQPGNEQFF. The V and J genes are TRBV7-9 and TRBJ2-1; D remains unclear. Trimming stripped 5 bases from V and 6 bases from J, with 8 bases between. This CDR3 has 12 amino acids. CDR1 and CDR2 (germline): SEHNR, FQNEAQ (reference sequence).

This clonotype was counted between two and nine times. The rearrangement links TRBV7-3 to TRBJ2-6; D is unclear. Germline loops: CDR1 SGHTA, CDR2 FQGTGA. Trimming took 4 bases from V and 0 from J, leaving 7 bases between them. This CDR3 spans 15 amino acids. CDR3 sequence (DNA): TGTGCCAGCAGCTCCACTTTCTCTGGGGCCAACGTCCTGACTTTC. Protein sequence: CASSSTFSGANVLTF.